This TCR beta chain was captured by sequencing in a study of cytomegalovirus exposure and HLA in healthy donors. Study-wide findings and caveats: Later, an analysis showed that TCR beta chains associated with HLA were more clonally expanded than others that were equally common. Being indistinguishable, some V segments were excluded, TRBV6-2 and TRBV6-3 among them.

The PCR made use of 60 Vbeta and 13 Jbeta primers. Sequencing used immunoSEQ multiplex PCR; TCRdb keeps in-frame clones, though not all of them. The sample records approximately 210,000 clones, about 79% being singletons. In regard to this clone: Its target is not known.

This CDR3 is 16 amino acids long. V was pared by 2 bases and J by 6 bases, with 20 bases between. From germline, CDR1 is LGHNA and CDR2 YNFKEQ. The sample was PBMCs. The receptor was isolated from a male donor in good health and CMV-seronegative. This chain uses TRBV4-2 with TRBJ2-7, with D tentatively TRBD1 (8 bases). CDR3 bases: TGTGCCAGCAGCCAAACAGGGGGGGGGTGGATCACCGAGCAGTACTTC. This encodes CASSQTGGGWITEQYF.